These 30 T cell receptor beta chains share one sample of origin, sequenced in a study of blood T cell repertoires in COVID-19. The protocol was immunoSEQ multiplex PCR, while the TCRdb copy is restricted to in-frame clones and leaves out a portion. The sample records 35,000 to 55,000 clones, 70% to 85% being singletons. Sequenced sample: peripheral blood. Receptor source: a human donor in a cohort sampled during active COVID-19.

This chain links TRBV2 with TRBJ2-2; 7 positions match TRBD2. CDR1 SNHLY and CDR2 FYNNEI come from the germline V gene. This CDR3 has 16 amino acids. Trimming cost V 1 base and J 5 bases; bases outside gene matches: 7. CDR3 sequence: CASSEGRGVRTGELFF. The CDR3 DNA is TGTGCCAGCAGTGAAGGTCGGGGGGTGAGGACCGGGGAGCTGTTTTTT.

This clone was seen more than once but under ten times. The CDR3 sequence is CASSLDLAGAGDTQYF. The CDR3 DNA is TGTGCCAGCAGCCTTGATCTAGCGGGGGCAGGAGATACGCAGTATTTT. The V and J genes are TRBV28 and TRBJ2-3; TRBD2 agrees at 10 bases. After removal of 6 bases from V and 5 bases from J, the junction contained 11 bases not matched to a gene. Germline CDR1 and CDR2: MDHEN and SYDVKM. The CDR3 is made up of 16 amino acids.

The CDR3 sequence is CASSRRESGNYGYTF. CDR3 in DNA: TGTGCCAGCAGTCGTCGGGAGTCGGGCAACTATGGCTACACCTTC. This chain uses TRBV27 with TRBJ1-2; no clear D. This CDR3 comprises 15 residues. The germline CDR1 and CDR2 sequences are MNHEY and SMNVEV (reference sequence). V gave up 5 bases and J gave up 2 bases, with 15 bases separating them.

This clone was observed a few times. The V and J genes are TRBV4-1 and TRBJ1-6; TRBD1 matches 7 bases. The CDR3 extends over 16 amino acids. The junction had 9 bases not matched to a gene; V was cut back by 4 bases and J by 6 bases. Germline V CDR1 and CDR2: MGHRA, YSYEKL. CDR3 protein: CASSPTGTASNSPLHF. In nucleotides, the CDR3 is TGCGCCAGCAGCCCGACCGGGACAGCCTCTAATTCACCCCTCCACTTT.

V and J are TRBV5-1 and TRBJ1-4; TRBD1 matches 7 bases. Germline CDR1 SGHRS, CDR2 YFSETQ. With 2 bases clipped from V and 2 bases from J, the junction kept 12 bases outside the gene matches. CDR3 size: 18 residues. CDR3 in amino acids: CASSFGGQYPGTNEKLFF. The CDR3 nucleotides are TGCGCCAGCAGCTTTGGGGGACAGTACCCTGGGACTAATGAAAAACTGTTTTTT.

This chain connects TRBV6-5 to TRBJ2-6; a weak D match, TRBD2 (6 bases). Trimming left V 10 bases short and J 4 bases short, with 17 bases between. Germline V gene data show CDR1 as MNHEY and CDR2 as SVGAGI. The CDR3 is made up of 15 amino acids. CDR3 in DNA: TGTGCCACCCGAGGGAGGAGTTCCGGGGCCAACGTCCTGACTTTC. This translates into CATRGRSSGANVLTF.

The rearrangement links TRBV3-1 (or the pseudogene TRBV3-2) to TRBJ1-1; D is ambiguous. With 0 bases removed from V and 1 base from J, the gap between germline ends came to 9 bases. CDR1 and CDR2 (germline): LGHDT, YNNKEL (reference sequence). The CDR3 totals 15 residues. Written as DNA, the CDR3 is TGTGCCAGCAGCCAAGATCCCGCGGCGAACACTGAAGCTTTCTTT. This sequence encodes CASSQDPAANTEAFF.

The J gene is TRBJ2-3, the V gene TRBV25-1, with D possibly matching TRBD2 (6 bases). The CDR3 runs 15 residues. CDR1 and CDR2 from the germline V gene are MGHDK and SYGVNS. The V and J ends lost 6 bases and 4 bases respectively, with 17 bases between them. CDR3 sequence: CASSPGTGASDTQYF. The CDR3 DNA sequence: TGTGCCAGCAGCCCCGGGACTGGAGCCTCAGATACGCAGTATTTT. Complete variable domain (other parts from reference TRBV25-1 and TRBJ2-3): EADIYQTPRYLVIGTGKKITLECSQTMGHDKMYWYQQDPGMELHLIHYSYGVNSTEKGDLSSESTVSRIRTEHFPLTLESARPSHTSQYLCASSPGTGASDTQYFGPGTRLTVL.

The chain links TRBV6-5 to TRBJ1-2, with D tentatively TRBD1 (5 bases). CDR3 length: 15 residues. V lost 8 bases to trimming and J lost 9 bases, with 25 bases between them. The germline V gene encodes CDR1 MNHEY and CDR2 SVGAGI. CDR3 sequence: CASAHREGGARSYTF. As DNA, the CDR3 is TGTGCCAGCGCCCACCGAGAGGGCGGGGCACGTAGCTACACCTTC.

This sequence joins TRBV10-3 and TRBJ2-1, with a weak D call TRBD2 (5 bases). This CDR3 is 12 amino acids long. Germline V lookup: CDR1 ENHRY, CDR2 SYGVKD. Trimming cost V 2 bases and J 12 bases, with 11 bases left between them. CDR3 sequence (DNA): TGTGCCATCAGTGAGGGGAGTAGAGTGCAGTTCTTC. Protein sequence: CAISEGSRVQFF.

As DNA, the CDR3 is TGTGCCAGCAGACGGGCCGGGACAGGGGCCTCCTATGGCTACACCTTC. Encoded protein: CASRRAGTGASYGYTF. The chain employs TRBV27 and TRBJ1-2, with 10 bases that match TRBD1. CDR1 is MNHEY, CDR2 SMNVEV, per germline (reference sequence). This CDR3 spans 16 amino acids. Trimming cost V 6 bases and J 4 bases; bases outside gene matches: 11.

The J gene is TRBJ2-5, the V gene TRBV6-2 or TRBV6-3; TRBD2 matches 10 bases. Germline values: CDR1 MNHEY, CDR2 SVGEGT. The CDR3 contains 16 residues. Trimming took 2 bases from V and 2 from J; bases not matched to a gene: 5. The DNA of the CDR3 is TGTGCCAGCAGTTACGCAGCAGCGGGGGGGCAAGAGACCCAGTACTTC. Encoded protein: CASSYAAAGGQETQYF.

The chain is built from TRBV30 and TRBJ1-6, with TRBD1 matching over 9 bases. This CDR3 has 14 residues. CDR1 GTSNPN and CDR2 SVGIG come from the germline V gene (reference sequence). The junction had 1 base not matched to a gene; V was cut back by 0 bases and J by 7 bases. The CDR3 sequence: CAWSVGTGNSPLHF. CDR3 sequence (DNA): TGTGCCTGGAGTGTGGGGACAGGGAATTCACCCCTCCACTTT.

The chain carries TRBV5-1 and TRBJ1-3; D perhaps matches TRBD1 (6 bases). Germline V gene data show CDR1 as SGHRS and CDR2 as YFSETQ. There are 14 residues in the CDR3. V was cut by 4 bases and J by 4 bases, with 12 bases left in between. The CDR3 region has the DNA TGCGCCAGCAGCCCCGGGACACTAGGAAACACCATATATTTT. Protein sequence: CASSPGTLGNTIYF.

This sequence joins TRBV3-1 (or the pseudogene TRBV3-2) and TRBJ2-2; D might be TRBD1 (6 bases). This CDR3 is 14 amino acids long. Trimming shortened V by 11 bases and J by 7 bases, and 20 bases separated the two germline ends. Per the germline V gene, CDR1 is LGHDT and CDR2 is YNNKEL (reference sequence). CDR3 nucleotide sequence: TGTGCCTCTAGGGGGTCCTCAATGGGCGGGGAGCTGTTTTTT. Translated: CASRGSSMGGELFF.

The chain uses TRBV7-8 and TRBJ1-4; 8 nucleotides align to TRBD1. Germline CDR1 SGHVS, CDR2 FQNEAQ. V dropped 1 base and J dropped 8; count of bases not matched to a gene: 6. CDR3 length equals 15 residues. CDR3 residues: CASSLVGQAGEKLFF. CDR3 DNA: TGTGCCAGCAGCTTAGTGGGACAGGCGGGCGAAAAACTGTTTTTT.

This sequence joins TRBV5-4 and TRBJ1-2; possibly TRBD1 for D (5 bases). CDR1 and CDR2 (germline): SGHNT, YYREEE (reference sequence). Trimming left V 4 bases short and J 2 bases short, with 9 bases between. The CDR3 covers 13 residues. CDR3 sequence: CASSRTGNYGYTF. Written as DNA, the CDR3 is TGTGCCAGCAGCCGAACAGGCAACTATGGCTACACCTTC. Variable domain in full (rest from reference TRBV5-4 and TRBJ1-2): ETGVTQSPTHLIKTRGQQVTLRCSSQSGHNTVSWYQQALGQGPQFIFQYYREEENGRGNFPPRFSGLQFPNYSSELNVNALELDDSALYLCASSRTGNYGYTFGSGTRLTVV.

The chain is built from TRBV7-2 and TRBJ2-1; 8 nucleotides match TRBD1. Germline-derived CDR1 and CDR2 are SGHTA and FQGNSA. V gave up 5 bases and J gave up 6 bases; unmatched junction bases: 9. This CDR3 is 15 amino acids long. This CDR3 is CASSPGQGAGNEQFF. DNA for the CDR3: TGTGCCAGCAGCCCCGGACAGGGAGCGGGCAATGAGCAGTTCTTC. Filled out from reference TRBV7-2 and TRBJ2-1, the complete variable domain reads GAGVSQSPSNKVTEKGKDVELRCDPISGHTALYWYRQSLGQGLEFLIYFQGNSAPDKSGLPSDRFSAERTGGSVSTLTIQRTQQEDSAVYLCASSPGQGAGNEQFFGPGTRLTVL.

This sequence joins TRBV7-2 and TRBJ2-3; TRBD2 aligns across 9 bases. The CDR3 spans 16 residues. CDR1 is SGHTA, CDR2 FQGNSA, per germline. V dropped 1 base and J dropped 6; count of bases not matched to a gene: 8. The CDR3 protein is CASSLEWRGGRDTQYF. CDR3 DNA sequence: TGTGCCAGCAGCTTAGAATGGCGGGGGGGCCGGGATACGCAGTATTTT. The variable domain in full, with the rest retrieved from reference TRBV7-2 and TRBJ2-3, is GAGVSQSPSNKVTEKGKDVELRCDPISGHTALYWYRQSLGQGLEFLIYFQGNSAPDKSGLPSDRFSAERTGGSVSTLTIQRTQQEDSAVYLCASSLEWRGGRDTQYFGPGTRLTVL.

The V and J genes are TRBV6-5 and TRBJ1-3; 8 nucleotides match TRBD1. Trimming cost V 5 bases and J 1 base; bases outside gene matches: 4. The CDR3 contains 15 residues. The germline V gene encodes CDR1 MNHEY and CDR2 SVGAGI. The CDR3 nucleotides are TGTGCCAGCAGTCCGGACAGGGTGTCTGGAAACACCATATATTTT. This translates into CASSPDRVSGNTIYF.

This sequence joins TRBV18 and TRBJ1-1, with TRBD1 as a possible D gene (5 bases). Looked up from germline, CDR1 is KGHSH and CDR2 is LQKENI. Trimming pared 6 bases from V and 1 base from J, leaving 12 bases between. This CDR3 contains 14 residues. DNA of the CDR3: TGTGCCAGCTCCTCGGACGGGGGGAACACTGAAGCTTTCTTT. Residues: CASSSDGGNTEAFF.

V gene TRBV7-2 combines with J gene TRBJ1-6; D uncertain. This CDR3 region has 15 residues. Trimming removed 6 bases at V and 6 bases at J, with 15 bases between. The germline gives CDR1 SGHTA, CDR2 FQGNSA. Written as DNA, the CDR3 is TGTGCCAGCAGGGTGGTGGCGGAAGGTAATTCACCCCTCCACTTT. The encoded protein is CASRVVAEGNSPLHF.

The chain links TRBV7-8 to TRBJ2-2; tentatively, D is TRBD2 (5 bases). The V gene lost 4 bases and the J gene lost 3 bases, with 12 bases spanning the gap. This CDR3 is 15 amino acids long. In germline, CDR1 is SGHVS, CDR2 FQNEAQ. CDR3 in DNA: TGTGCCAGCAGCTCCCACCCCGGGGACACCGGGGAGCTGTTTTTT. It yields the protein CASSSHPGDTGELFF.

This chain joins TRBV6-5 and TRBJ2-7; 7 positions agree with TRBD2. The junction had 8 bases not matched to a gene; V was cut back by 4 bases and J by 5 bases. This CDR3 is 14 amino acids long. CDR1 and CDR2 (germline): MNHEY, SVGAGI. Here the CDR3 reads CASSFPGGGNEQYF. In DNA, the CDR3 is TGTGCCAGCAGTTTCCCTGGGGGGGGAAACGAGCAGTACTTC.

V usage is TRBV7-6 and J usage is TRBJ1-5; 9 bases line up with TRBD1. This CDR3 is built from 15 residues. V shed 6 bases, J shed 5 bases, and the junction held 8 bases outside the gene matches. Per the germline V gene, CDR1 is SGHVS and CDR2 is FNYEAQ. The chain's CDR3 is CASSLGQGNDQPQHF. The CDR3 DNA reads TGTGCCAGCAGTTTGGGACAGGGTAACGATCAGCCCCAGCATTTT.

This clone was found once. The V call is TRBV2, the J call TRBJ1-5, with D maybe TRBD1 (6 bases). The germline V and J ends were trimmed by 5 bases and 2 bases, with 13 bases remaining between them. The CDR3 has 15 amino acids. Germline V CDR1 and CDR2: SNHLY, FYNNEI. CDR3 DNA: TGTGCCAGCAGTCAGGGGAGAGGTGGCAATCAGCCCCAGCATTTT. Its translation: CASSQGRGGNQPQHF.

This rearrangement joins TRBV15 to TRBJ2-1; 8 nucleotides match TRBD1. V gave up 5 bases and J gave up 5 bases; unmatched junction bases: 5. The CDR3 spans 14 residues. Germline assignment: CDR1 LNHNV and CDR2 YYDKDF (reference sequence). CDR3 nucleotide sequence: TGTGCCACCAGCTTACGGACAGGGAACAATGAGCAGTTCTTC. Its protein is CATSLRTGNNEQFF.

The V call is TRBV6-5, the J call TRBJ1-1; maybe TRBD1 (6 bases). The V end was cut by 6 bases, the J end by 7 bases, with 18 bases between. Per the germline V gene, CDR1 is MNHEY and CDR2 is SVGAGI. The length of the CDR3 is 14 residues. The CDR3 loop is CASSTRGGVGEAFF. DNA for the CDR3: TGTGCCAGCAGCACCCGAGGGGGGGTTGGTGAAGCTTTCTTT.

In its sample, this clone was seen a few times. CDR3 amino acids: CASSSQEVGEQFF. As DNA, the CDR3 is TGTGCCAGCAGCTCCCAAGAGGTAGGTGAGCAGTTCTTC. The V call is TRBV11-2, the J call TRBJ2-1; no definite D call. Trimming pared 4 bases from V and 9 bases from J, leaving 13 bases between. The CDR3 contains 13 residues. Germline CDR1 SGHAT, CDR2 FQNNGV.

This clone was counted once. The genes are TRBV4-2 and TRBJ2-7; perhaps TRBD2 as D (6 bases). The germline V gene has CDR1 LGHNA and CDR2 YNFKEQ. Trimming shortened V by 0 bases and J by 8 bases, and 11 bases separated the two germline ends. The CDR3 is 13 amino acids. This CDR3 reads CASSQDLGLKQYF. The CDR3 bases are TGTGCCAGCAGCCAAGATTTGGGACTTAAGCAGTACTTC.